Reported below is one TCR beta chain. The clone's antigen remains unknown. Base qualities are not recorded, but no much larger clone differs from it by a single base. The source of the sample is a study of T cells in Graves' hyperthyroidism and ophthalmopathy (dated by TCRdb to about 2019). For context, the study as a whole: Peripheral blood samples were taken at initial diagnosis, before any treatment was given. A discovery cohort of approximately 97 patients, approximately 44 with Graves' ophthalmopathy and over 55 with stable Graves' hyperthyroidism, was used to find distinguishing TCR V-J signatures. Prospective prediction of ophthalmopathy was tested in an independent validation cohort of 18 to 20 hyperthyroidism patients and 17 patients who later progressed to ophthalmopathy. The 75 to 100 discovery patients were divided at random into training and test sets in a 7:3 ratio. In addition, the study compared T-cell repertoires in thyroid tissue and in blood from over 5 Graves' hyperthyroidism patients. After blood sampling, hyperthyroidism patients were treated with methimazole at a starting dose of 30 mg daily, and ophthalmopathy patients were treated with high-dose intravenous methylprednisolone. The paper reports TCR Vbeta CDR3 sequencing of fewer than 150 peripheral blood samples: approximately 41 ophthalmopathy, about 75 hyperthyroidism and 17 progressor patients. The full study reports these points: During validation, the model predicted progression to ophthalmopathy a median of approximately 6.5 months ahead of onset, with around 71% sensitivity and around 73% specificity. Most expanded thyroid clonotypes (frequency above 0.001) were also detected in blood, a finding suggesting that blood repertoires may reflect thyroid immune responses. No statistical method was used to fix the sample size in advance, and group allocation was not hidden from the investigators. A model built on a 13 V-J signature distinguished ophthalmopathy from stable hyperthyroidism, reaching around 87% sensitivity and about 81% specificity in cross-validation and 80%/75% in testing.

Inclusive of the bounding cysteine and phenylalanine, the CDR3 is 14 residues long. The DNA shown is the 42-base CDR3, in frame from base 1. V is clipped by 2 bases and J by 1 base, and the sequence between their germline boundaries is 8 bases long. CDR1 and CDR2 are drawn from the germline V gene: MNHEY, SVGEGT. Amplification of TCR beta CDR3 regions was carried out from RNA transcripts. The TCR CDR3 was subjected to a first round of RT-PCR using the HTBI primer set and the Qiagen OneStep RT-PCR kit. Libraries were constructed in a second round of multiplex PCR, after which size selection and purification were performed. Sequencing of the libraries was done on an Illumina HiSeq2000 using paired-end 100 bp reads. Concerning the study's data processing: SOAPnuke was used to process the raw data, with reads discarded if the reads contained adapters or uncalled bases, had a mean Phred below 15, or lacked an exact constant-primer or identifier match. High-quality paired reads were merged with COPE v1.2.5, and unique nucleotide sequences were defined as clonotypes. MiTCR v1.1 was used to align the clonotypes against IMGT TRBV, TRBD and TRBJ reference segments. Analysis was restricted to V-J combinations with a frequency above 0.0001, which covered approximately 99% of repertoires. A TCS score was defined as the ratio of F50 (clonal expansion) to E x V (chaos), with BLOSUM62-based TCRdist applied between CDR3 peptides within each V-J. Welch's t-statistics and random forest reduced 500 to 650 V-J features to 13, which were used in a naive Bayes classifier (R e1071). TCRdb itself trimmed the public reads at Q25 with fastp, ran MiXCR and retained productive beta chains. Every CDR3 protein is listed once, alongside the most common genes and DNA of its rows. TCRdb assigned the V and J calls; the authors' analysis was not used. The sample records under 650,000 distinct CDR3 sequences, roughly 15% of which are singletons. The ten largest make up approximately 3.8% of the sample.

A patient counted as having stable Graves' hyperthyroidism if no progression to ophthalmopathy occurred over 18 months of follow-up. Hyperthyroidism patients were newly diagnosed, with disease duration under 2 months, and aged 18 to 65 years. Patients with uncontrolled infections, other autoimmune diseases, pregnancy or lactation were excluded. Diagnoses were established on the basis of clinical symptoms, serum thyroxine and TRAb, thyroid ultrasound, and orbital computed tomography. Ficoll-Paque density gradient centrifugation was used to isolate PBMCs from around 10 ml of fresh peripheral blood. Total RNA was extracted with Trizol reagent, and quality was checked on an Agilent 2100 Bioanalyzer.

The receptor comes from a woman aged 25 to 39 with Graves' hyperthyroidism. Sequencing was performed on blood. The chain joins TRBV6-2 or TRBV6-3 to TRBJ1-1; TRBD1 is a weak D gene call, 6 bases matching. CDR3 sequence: CASSYHRANTEAFF. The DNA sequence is TGTGCCAGCAGTTACCACAGGGCGAACACTGAAGCTTTCTTT.